This T cell receptor beta chain derives from a study of blood T cell repertoires in COVID-19. Study information: Samples came from the United States, Italy and Spain, spanning acute and convalescent COVID-19.

Under the authors' procedure: From reference gene primer amplification, estimates of nucleated cell counts were derived. Measured with immunoSEQ multiplex PCR; TCRdb has only the in-frame clones, and not every one. V, J and clone size are those of that table, while D and trimming were read from the DNA. The sample gives roughly 250,000 clones, around 90% of which show up once; under 6.5% is in the top ten. Assignments of participants to cohorts depended upon their own reported clinical history. The V gene lost 0 bases and the J gene lost 5 bases, with 20 bases spanning the gap. The CDR3 runs to 18 residues.

This rearrangement joins TRBV23-1 to TRBJ1-5; unclear D gene. TRBV23-1 is an ORF for which the function is uncertain. Sequencing was performed on PBMCs or T cells enriched from blood (not recorded which). This TCR came from a woman in her twenties or thirties with acute COVID-19. CDR3 residues: CASSQSTRWGGRDQPQHF. CDR3 DNA: TGCGCCAGCAGTCAATCAACCAGATGGGGAGGGCGGGATCAGCCCCAGCATTTT.